This T cell receptor (beta chain) stems from a study of pediatric ulcerative colitis. One to two pinch biopsies were taken from the rectum during colonoscopy. Study-level points and caveats: Total lymphocyte DNA, not sorted subsets, was the template. Some T cells in rectal biopsies may come from blood, especially with overt colitis.

Measured with immunoSEQ multiplex PCR; TCRdb has only the in-frame clones, and not every one. The sample carries fewer than 20,000 clones, 80% recorded once. This CDR3 spans 14 amino acids. The V end was cut by 3 bases, the J end by 1 base, with 10 bases between. Looked up from germline, CDR1 is SGHRS and CDR2 is YFSETQ. A remark on this clone: The antigen is not known.

Source material: gut tissue. The origin of this receptor is a boy between 10 and 17 years old who was a control in a study of pediatric ulcerative colitis. The chain uses TRBV5-1 and TRBJ1-1; weak D call: TRBD1 (5 bases). CDR3 in DNA: TGCGCCAGCAGCTCACGAACAGGGAACACTGAAGCTTTCTTT. Amino acid sequence: CASSSRTGNTEAFF.